The entry below gives a single T cell receptor (beta chain) sequence along with its context. One entry per CDR3 protein, called by TCRdb with MiXCR from the PCR reads. The sample has about 100,000 distinct CDR3 sequences; roughly 38% are singletons. The V gene's germline CDR1 is MNHEY and CDR2 SVGEGT. The CDR3 sequence is 18 residues long. Between the trimmed V and J ends, which lost 6 bases and 8 bases, there was a span of 29 bases. The data were taken from a study of molecular identifiers for immune sequencing clone quantification. The sequence derives from a human donor in good health. Some libraries in this study had Jurkat cell RNA spiked in. The chain carries TRBV6-2 or TRBV6-3 and TRBJ1-5, with D tentatively TRBD1 (5 bases). Source material: naive CD8+ T cells from blood, with Jurkat cell RNA spiked in. Subset of the sample: FACS-sorted CD8+CD4-CCR7+CD45RA+ naive T cells. CDR3 residues: CASSLGLKGCLQKEPQHF. The CDR3 coding sequence is TGTGCCAGCAGCTTGGGCCTAAAGGGGTGCCTGCAGAAAGAGCCCCAGCATTTT.